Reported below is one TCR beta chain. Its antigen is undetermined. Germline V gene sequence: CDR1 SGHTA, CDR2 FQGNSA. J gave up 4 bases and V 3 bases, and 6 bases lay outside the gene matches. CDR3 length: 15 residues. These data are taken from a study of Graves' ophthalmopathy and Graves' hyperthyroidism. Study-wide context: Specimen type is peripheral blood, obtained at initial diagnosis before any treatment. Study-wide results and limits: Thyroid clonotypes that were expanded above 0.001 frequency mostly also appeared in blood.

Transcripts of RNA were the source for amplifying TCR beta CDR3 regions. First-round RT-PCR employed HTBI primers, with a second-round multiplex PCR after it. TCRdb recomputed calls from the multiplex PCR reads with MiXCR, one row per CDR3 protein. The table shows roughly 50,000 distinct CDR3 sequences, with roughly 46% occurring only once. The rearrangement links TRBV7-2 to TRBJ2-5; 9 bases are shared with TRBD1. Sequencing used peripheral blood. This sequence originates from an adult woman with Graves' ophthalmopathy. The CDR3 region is CASSLSGTGRETQYF. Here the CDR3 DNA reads TGTGCCAGCAGCTTGAGCGGGACAGGGAGAGAGACCCAGTACTTC. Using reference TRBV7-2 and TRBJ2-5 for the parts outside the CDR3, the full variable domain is GAGVSQSPSNKVTEKGKDVELRCDPISGHTALYWYRQSLGQGLEFLIYFQGNSAPDKSGLPSDRFSAERTGGSVSTLTIQRTQQEDSAVYLCASSLSGTGRETQYFGPGTRLLVL.